This is a list of T cell receptor beta chains from one sample in a study of shared clonotypes between healthy human individuals. The assay was immunoSEQ multiplex PCR, and TCRdb's table has in-frame clones only and misses some. The profile shows roughly 2.5 million clones, roughly 92% of them singletons. Sequencing input: naive CD4+ T cells sorted from blood. These receptor sequences come from a man between 18 and 35 years old in good health. Each CDR3 is given without its conserved first and last residue. Fields, in order: V gene, J gene, CDR3 protein.

TRBV30	TRBJ2-3	AWRRQTGGWNSTDTQY
TRBV14	TRBJ2-3	ASSQTLTDTQY
TRBV14	TRBJ1-1	ASSQGNRNTEAF
TRBV11-3	TRBJ2-3	ASSRGTDTQY
TRBV30	TRBJ1-1	AWNTDGRRNTEAF
TRBV5-4	TRBJ1-3	ASSLGGGRPLSGNTIY
TRBV9	TRBJ1-1	ASSATGTGWNTEAF
TRBV5-8	TRBJ1-3	ASSYSGNTIY
TRBV2	TRBJ1-6	ASSVQGTSYNSPLH
TRBV18	TRBJ2-2	ASSPDSGYTGELF
TRBV5-1	TRBJ1-5	ASSPDRDQPQH
TRBV29-1	TRBJ2-2	SVDTQDTGELF
TRBV5-1	TRBJ2-3	ASSRGTSGRGGDTQY
TRBV10-3	TRBJ1-3	ATSTGGENTIY
TRBV5-6	TRBJ2-7	ASSLGQSYEQY
TRBV6-1	TRBJ2-7	ASILTGNTYEQY
TRBV12-2	TRBJ2-4	ASRLKGHLAKNIQY
TRBV11-2	TRBJ2-7	ASSLSRGGYEQY
TRBV5-1	TRBJ2-2	ASSLPGTGSAGELF
TRBV5-1	TRBJ1-2	ASSREGASAYGYT
TRBV5-1	TRBJ2-3	ASSFVRGASDTQY
TRBV27	TRBJ2-5	ASSLSPRETQY
TRBV27	TRBJ1-6	ASNAGANSPLH
TRBV18	TRBJ1-1	ASSISGTGGYRTEAF
TRBV28	TRBJ1-3	ASSFLQAGNTIY
TRBV2	TRBJ1-2	ASRQGNGGYT
TRBV12-5	TRBJ1-2	ASGFDGNYGYT
TRBV4-1	TRBJ2-7	ASSQVLAESYEQY
TRBV5-1	TRBJ1-2	ASSLVPDLNYGYT
TRBV28	NA	ASSLSTSAVYEQY
TRBV7-2	TRBJ2-2	ASSHQPIAGETGELF
TRBV19	TRBJ2-1	ASSPREGRLDEQF
TRBV4-1	TRBJ1-4	ASSQHPGSSGEKLF
TRBV5-6	TRBJ2-7	ASSFSGTGRYEQY
TRBV18	TRBJ2-5	ASSPRKDLQETQY
TRBV4-2	TRBJ2-2	ASSQPGLAGGLGGELF
TRBV19	TRBJ1-1	ASSILGQGNTEAF
TRBV5-1	TRBJ2-7	ASSLEGRFGGEEQY
TRBV5-4	TRBJ2-7	ASSVDRGPYEQY
TRBV5-6	TRBJ2-7	ASSVGDYEQY
TRBV30	TRBJ2-7	AWSVGLAGRYEQY
TRBV10-1	TRBJ2-7	ASSDAFSYEQY
TRBV10-1	TRBJ2-2	ASRAAANTGELF
TRBV7-8	TRBJ2-1	ASSQKDRFSYNEQF
TRBV30	TRBJ2-3	AWSVGLATDTQY
TRBV6-1	TRBJ2-7	ATGELSYEQY
TRBV30	TRBJ1-1	AWSGNRDEAF
TRBV7-2	TRBJ1-4	ASTTPYTNEKLF
TRBV7-2	TRBJ2-3	ASSLDGGTDTQY
TRBV7-6	TRBJ1-3	ASSQTGAGNTIY
TRBV15	TRBJ2-4	ATSRTSGVGIQY
TRBV2	TRBJ2-2	ASSSENTGELF
TRBV30	TRBJ2-1	AWTPEGSFYNEQF
TRBV7-7	TRBJ1-3	ASSRGLNSGNTIY
TRBV2	TRBJ2-1	ASSSGQGLYNEQF
TRBV6-5	TRBJ2-3	ASWDITSDTQY